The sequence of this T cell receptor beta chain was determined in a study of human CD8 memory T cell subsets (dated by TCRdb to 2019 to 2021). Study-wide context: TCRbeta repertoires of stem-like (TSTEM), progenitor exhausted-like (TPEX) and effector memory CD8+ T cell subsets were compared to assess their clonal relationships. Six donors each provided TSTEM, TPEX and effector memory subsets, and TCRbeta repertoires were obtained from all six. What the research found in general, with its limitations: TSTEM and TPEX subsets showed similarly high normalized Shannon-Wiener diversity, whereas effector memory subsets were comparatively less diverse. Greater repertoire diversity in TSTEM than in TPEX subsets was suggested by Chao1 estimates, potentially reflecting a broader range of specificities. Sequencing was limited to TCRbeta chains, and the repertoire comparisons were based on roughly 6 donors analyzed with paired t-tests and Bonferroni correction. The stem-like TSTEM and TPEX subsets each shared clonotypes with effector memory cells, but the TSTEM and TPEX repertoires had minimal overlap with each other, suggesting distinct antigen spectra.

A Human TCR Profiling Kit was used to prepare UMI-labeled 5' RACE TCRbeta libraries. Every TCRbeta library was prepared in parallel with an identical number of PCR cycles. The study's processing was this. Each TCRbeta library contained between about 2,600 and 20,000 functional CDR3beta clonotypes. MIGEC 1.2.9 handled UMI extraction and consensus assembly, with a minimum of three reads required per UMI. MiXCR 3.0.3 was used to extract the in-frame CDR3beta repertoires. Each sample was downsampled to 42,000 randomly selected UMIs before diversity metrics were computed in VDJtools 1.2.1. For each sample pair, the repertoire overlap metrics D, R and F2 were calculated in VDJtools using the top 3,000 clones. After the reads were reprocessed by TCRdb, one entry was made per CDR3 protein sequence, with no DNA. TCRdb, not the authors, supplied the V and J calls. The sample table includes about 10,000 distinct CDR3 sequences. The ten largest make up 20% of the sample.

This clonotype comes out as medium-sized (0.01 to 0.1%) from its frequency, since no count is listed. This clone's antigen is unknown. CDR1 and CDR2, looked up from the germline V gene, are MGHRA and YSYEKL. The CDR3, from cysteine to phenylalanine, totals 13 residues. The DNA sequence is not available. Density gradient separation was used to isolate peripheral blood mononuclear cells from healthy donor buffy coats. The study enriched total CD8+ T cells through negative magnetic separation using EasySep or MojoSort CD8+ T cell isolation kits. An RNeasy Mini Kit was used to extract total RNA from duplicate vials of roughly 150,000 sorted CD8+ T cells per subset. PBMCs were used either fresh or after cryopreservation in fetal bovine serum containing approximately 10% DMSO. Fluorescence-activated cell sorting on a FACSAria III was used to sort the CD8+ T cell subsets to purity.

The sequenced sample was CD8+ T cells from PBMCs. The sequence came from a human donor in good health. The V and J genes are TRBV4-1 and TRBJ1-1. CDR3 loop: CASSPLATAEAFF.